The 25 T cell receptor beta chains below were found in one sample sequenced in a study of shared clonotypes between healthy human individuals. The method was immunoSEQ multiplex PCR; TCRdb's version includes in-frame clones alone and lacks a portion of them. The top ten hold approximately 12% of the sample, which has around 500,000 clones, 70% to 80% seen once. The source material was PBMCs. The receptors stem from a woman in her 40s in good health. Some clones in this sample may be carry-over from other donors' samples.

V gene TRBV7-2 combines with J gene TRBJ1-2, with 9 positions matching TRBD1. The CDR3 consists of 16 residues. With V trimmed by 0 bases and J by 4 bases, 6 bases remained unmatched. Germline values: CDR1 SGHTA, CDR2 FQGNSA. Written as DNA, the CDR3 is TGTGCCAGCAGCTTAGCGGGACAGGGCGGGGGCTATGGCTACACCTTC. Translation: CASSLAGQGGGYGYTF.

Regarding this clone: A far larger clone is one base from this, pointing to a likely read error. The conserved closing phenylalanine or tryptophan is absent in this CDR3, likely reflecting a read error. The chain combines TRBV10-2 with TRBJ2-7; D tentatively reads TRBD1 or TRBD2 (5 bases each). This CDR3 has 15 residues. Trimming stripped 8 bases from V and 0 bases from J, with 17 bases between. Germline CDR1 WSHSY, CDR2 SAAADI. The CDR3 bases are TGCGCCAGCGGGGGAATTTGGGGAAACTCCTACGAGCAGTACTCC. Protein sequence: CASGGIWGNSYEQYS.

This clone showed up just once. The rearrangement joins TRBV6-1 to TRBJ2-3; D remains ambiguous. The CDR3 is made up of 12 amino acids. Trimming removed 2 bases at V and 10 bases at J, with 10 bases between. The germline gives CDR1 MNHNS, CDR2 SASEGT. The CDR3 loop reads CASSERGWAQYF. Here the CDR3 DNA reads TGTGCCAGCAGTGAACGCGGCTGGGCGCAGTATTTT.

The CDR3 DNA follows: TGTGCCAGCAGCCAAGGCGGGGGACAAGAGACCCAGTACTTC. Protein product: CASSQGGGQETQYF. The rearrangement links TRBV4-2 to TRBJ2-5; 7 nucleotides match TRBD2. Looked up from germline, CDR1 is LGHNA and CDR2 is YNFKEQ. This CDR3 region has 14 residues. Losses at the gene ends were 1 base for V and 2 bases for J; bases not matched to a gene: 1.

This chain joins TRBV30 and TRBJ2-1; D might be TRBD2 (6 bases). The V and J ends lost 3 bases and 4 bases respectively, with 19 bases between them. CDR3 size: 16 residues. Germline CDR1 GTSNPN, CDR2 SVGIG (reference sequence). CDR3: CAWRAVQRVLYNEQFF. The DNA for the CDR3 is TGTGCCTGGAGAGCTGTACAGCGGGTGTTGTACAATGAGCAGTTCTTC.

The chain carries TRBV28 and TRBJ2-2, with 8 bases lining up with TRBD2. Germline V gives CDR1 MDHEN, CDR2 SYDVKM. The CDR3 sequence is 15 residues long. V shed 2 bases and J 3 bases; nucleotides not matched to a gene: 2. CDR3 region: CASSLGTRDTGELFF. CDR3 in DNA: TGTGCCAGCAGTTTAGGGACTAGAGACACCGGGGAGCTGTTTTTT.

Ten or more counts support this clone. The rearrangement uses TRBV7-2 and TRBJ2-7, with TRBD1 matching over 7 bases. Germline CDR1 is SGHTA and CDR2 is FQGNSA. Losses at the gene ends were 4 bases for V and 9 bases for J; bases not matched to a gene: 9. CDR3 size: 13 residues. The CDR3 bases are TGTGCCAGCAGCTCACCTGGGACAGTTGGGCAGTACTTC. Translating it yields CASSSPGTVGQYF.

The V gene is TRBV9, the J gene TRBJ1-6, with TRBD1 identical over 7 bases. V lost 0 bases, J lost 8 bases, and 8 bases stayed unmatched. Germline V CDR1 and CDR2: SGDLS, YYNGEE. CDR3 size: 16 residues. CDR3 in DNA: TGTGCCAGCAGCGTAGGAGGGCAGGGGGTTGATTCACCCCTCCACTTT. Its translation is CASSVGGQGVDSPLHF.

The V call is TRBV5-1, the J call TRBJ2-7; the D gene could be TRBD1 or TRBD2 (5 bases each). There are 15 residues in the CDR3. Germline lookup yields CDR1 SGHRS and CDR2 YFSETQ. V gave up 2 bases and J gave up 6 bases, with 18 bases separating them. CDR3 sequence reads: CASSLAGLRVGEQYF. The CDR3 DNA sequence: TGCGCCAGCAGCTTAGCAGGGTTGCGGGTCGGCGAGCAGTACTTC.

In its sample, this clone was seen a few times. The chain uses TRBV19 and TRBJ1-1; 9 nucleotides line up with TRBD1. The CDR3 covers 12 residues. Germline V gene lookup returns CDR1 LNHDA and CDR2 SQIVND (reference sequence). V lost 7 bases and J lost 9; bases outside the gene matches: 6. The CDR3 here is CASISTGGKAFF. CDR3 in DNA: TGTGCCAGTATCTCGACAGGGGGTAAAGCTTTCTTT.

The chain links TRBV7-2 to TRBJ2-2; 10 nucleotides line up with TRBD2. Germline V gene lookup returns CDR1 SGHTA and CDR2 FQGNSA. CDR3 length equals 15 residues. Unmatched junction bases numbered 8, after V lost 6 bases and J lost 7 bases. The CDR3: CASRKTSGSGGELFF. Written as DNA, the CDR3 is TGTGCCAGCAGGAAGACTAGCGGGTCCGGCGGGGAGCTGTTTTTT.

This chain uses TRBV28 with TRBJ2-7; D is unresolved. V lost 2 bases, J lost 2 bases, and 13 bases lay in between. The CDR3 is made up of 15 amino acids. Germline V gene data show CDR1 as MDHEN and CDR2 as SYDVKM. The CDR3 loop is CASSLDFSRPYEQYF. The CDR3 coding sequence is TGTGCCAGCAGTTTAGATTTTAGCCGTCCCTACGAGCAGTACTTC.

The table lists this clone with a count of one. The J gene is TRBJ1-4, the V gene TRBV5-5; D unresolved. This CDR3 spans 17 amino acids. From germline, CDR1 is SGHKS and CDR2 YYEKEE (reference sequence). The V gene lost 0 bases and the J gene lost 4 bases, with 16 bases spanning the gap. CDR3 sequence (DNA): TGTGCCAGCAGCTTGGCCCCTGGCGGGCCCAGTAATGAAAAACTGTTTTTT. As protein: CASSLAPGGPSNEKLFF.

The rearrangement uses TRBV11-2 and TRBJ2-2; possibly TRBD1 for D (5 bases). V lost 3 bases to trimming and J lost 4 bases, with 12 bases between them. CDR3 length: 15 amino acids. Germline lookup yields CDR1 SGHAT and CDR2 FQNNGV. The CDR3 protein is CASSFSPQGTGELFF. DNA for the CDR3: TGTGCCAGCAGCTTTTCGCCCCAGGGCACCGGGGAGCTGTTTTTT.

This rearrangement joins TRBV27 to TRBJ1-2, with 11 bases identical to TRBD1. With 10 bases clipped from V and 7 bases from J, the junction kept 8 bases outside the gene matches. The CDR3 is 13 amino acids. CDR1 MNHEY and CDR2 SMNVEV come from the germline V gene (reference sequence). CDR3 amino acids: CAILRTGGIGYTF. The CDR3 region has the DNA TGTGCCATCCTCCGGACAGGGGGCATTGGCTACACCTTC.

The CDR3 DNA reads TGTGCCAGCAGTTTAGGCAGGGGGCGCAGTCAGTACTTC. Amino acids: CASSLGRGRSQYF. V is TRBV28 and J is TRBJ2-7, with TRBD1 matching 8 bases. Germline V gives CDR1 MDHEN, CDR2 SYDVKM. There are 13 residues in the CDR3. V was pared by 2 bases and J by 10 bases, with 7 bases of the junction left unmatched.

The chain has TRBV30 and TRBJ2-3; no firm D call. Germline CDR1 reads GTSNPN; CDR2 reads SVGIG (reference sequence). This CDR3 is built from 11 residues. V shed 2 bases and J shed 4 bases, with 4 bases lying between them. CDR3 in amino acids: CAWSRPDTQYF. The CDR3 coding sequence is TGTGCCTGGAGTCGGCCAGATACGCAGTATTTT.

In nucleotides, the CDR3 is TGCAGCGTTGAAGGGGGCGGTCCCTCCTACGAGCAGTACTTC. Residues: CSVEGGGPSYEQYF. V gene TRBV29-1 combines with J gene TRBJ2-7; TRBD1 is a possible D gene (5 bases). This CDR3 comprises 14 residues. CDR1 and CDR2 (germline): SQVTM, ANQGSEA. Trimming took off 1 base at V and 0 bases at J, with 10 bases between the two ends.

This clone was counted a single time. J is TRBJ2-7 and V is TRBV7-3, with no clear D. Trimming stripped 6 bases from V and 5 bases from J, with 17 bases between. Germline V gene lookup returns CDR1 SGHTA and CDR2 FQGTGA. The CDR3 extends over 14 amino acids. The DNA of the CDR3 is TGTGCCAGCAGTCAAAACGCAGGCCCCCACGAGCAGTACTTC. This gives the protein CASSQNAGPHEQYF.

This clone was picked up a small number of times. The chain links TRBV2 to TRBJ2-7; 7 bases match TRBD1. Germline trimming cut 2 bases from V and 4 bases from J; bases unmatched to any gene: 5. Germline V gene sequence: CDR1 SNHLY, CDR2 FYNNEI. CDR3 length: 14 amino acids. CDR3 protein: CASSELGQRYEQYF. CDR3 coding DNA: TGTGCCAGCAGTGAACTGGGACAGCGATACGAGCAGTACTTC.

The CDR3 reads CASSPPAGAGNTIYF. CDR3 sequence (DNA): TGTGCCAGCTCACCACCTGCAGGGGCTGGAAACACCATATATTTT. The chain couples TRBV18 to TRBJ1-3, with D perhaps matching TRBD1 (6 bases). This CDR3 comprises 15 residues. Germline V gene data show CDR1 as KGHSH and CDR2 as LQKENI. Trimming removed 0 bases from V and 2 bases from J, with 8 bases in between.

The genes are TRBV29-1 and TRBJ2-2, with D tentatively TRBD1 (5 bases). Germline CDR1 reads SQVTM; CDR2 reads ANQGSEA. The V end lost 0 bases, the J end lost 5 bases, and 19 bases lay between the germline ends. The CDR3 has 17 amino acids. CDR3 sequence reads: CSVEDRVGDRGTGELFF. In nucleotides, the CDR3 is TGCAGCGTTGAAGATCGGGTTGGCGACAGAGGAACCGGGGAGCTGTTTTTT.

This chain connects TRBV30 to TRBJ2-1; perhaps TRBD2 as D (6 bases). Germline CDR1 GTSNPN, CDR2 SVGIG (reference sequence). V lost 3 bases and J 0 bases, leaving 6 bases between the germline ends. This CDR3 is 13 amino acids long. The chain's CDR3 is CAWSGGSYNEQFF. The CDR3 bases are TGTGCCTGGAGCGGGGGCTCCTACAATGAGCAGTTCTTC. Filled out from reference TRBV30 and TRBJ2-1, the complete variable domain reads SQTIHQWPATLVQPVGSPLSLECTVEGTSNPNLYWYRQAAGRGLQLLFYSVGIGQISSEVPQNLSASRPQDRQFILSSKKLLLSDSGFYLCAWSGGSYNEQFFGPGTRLTVL.

The DNA for the CDR3 is TGTGCCAGCAGCTCCGTCCAGGTGTCACCGGAGACCCAGTACTTC. It codes for CASSSVQVSPETQYF. The chain joins TRBV7-9 to TRBJ2-5; no firm D call. Germline-derived CDR1 and CDR2 are SEHNR and FQNEAQ (reference sequence). Trimming left V 4 bases short and J 5 bases short, with 17 bases between. CDR3 length: 15 residues.

This sequence joins TRBV6-6 and TRBJ1-2, with D possibly TRBD1 on 6 matching bases. V lost 5 bases to trimming and J lost 3 bases, with 13 bases between them. The CDR3 runs 14 residues. The V gene's germline CDR1 is MNHNY and CDR2 SVGAGI (reference sequence). As DNA, the CDR3 is TGTGCCAGCAGTCTTGCGGGGGCCTACTATGGCTACACCTTC. Protein: CASSLAGAYYGYTF.